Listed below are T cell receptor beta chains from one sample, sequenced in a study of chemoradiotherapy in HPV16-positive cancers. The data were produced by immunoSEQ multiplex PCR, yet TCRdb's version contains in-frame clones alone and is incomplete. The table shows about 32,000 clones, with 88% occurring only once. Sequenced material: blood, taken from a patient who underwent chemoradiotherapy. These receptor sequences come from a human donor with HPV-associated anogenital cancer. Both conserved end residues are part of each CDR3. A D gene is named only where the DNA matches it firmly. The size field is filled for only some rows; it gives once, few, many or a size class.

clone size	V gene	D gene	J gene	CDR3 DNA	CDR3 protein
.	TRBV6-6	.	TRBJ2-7	TGTGCCAGCATCGGACCAACCTACGAGCAGTACTTC	CASIGPTYEQYF
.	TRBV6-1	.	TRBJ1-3	TGTGCCAGCAGGAGACAGTCATCTGGAAACACCATATATTTT	CASRRQSSGNTIYF
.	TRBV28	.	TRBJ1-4	TGTGCCAGCAGTCAACAGGTTTCAAGTGAAAAACTGTTTTTT	CASSQQVSSEKLFF
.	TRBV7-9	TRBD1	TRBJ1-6	TGTGCCAGCAGCTTAGACCGGGACAGGAATTCACCCCTCCACTTT	CASSLDRDRNSPLHF
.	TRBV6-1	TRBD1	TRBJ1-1	TGTGCCAGCAGGCGACAGGGGGCGAGCACTGAAGCTTTCTTT	CASRRQGASTEAFF
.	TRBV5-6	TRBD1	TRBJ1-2	TGTGCCAGCAGCTGGAGCGAGACAGGGAGCTATGGCTACACCTTC	CASSWSETGSYGYTF
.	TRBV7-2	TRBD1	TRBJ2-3	TGTGCCAGCAGCGATGACAGGGTGGTAGGTCGTACGCAGTATTTT	CASSDDRVVGRTQYF
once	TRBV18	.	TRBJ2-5	TGTGCCAGCTCACCTCGGGGTTTCCAAGAGACCCAGTACTTC	CASSPRGFQETQYF
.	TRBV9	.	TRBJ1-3	TGTGCCAGCAGCGTAGGGACGGCGGGAAACACCATATATTTT	CASSVGTAGNTIYF
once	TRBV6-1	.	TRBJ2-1	TGTGCCAGCAGGCCGGGACTTCCCTACAATGAGCAGTTCTTC	CASRPGLPYNEQFF
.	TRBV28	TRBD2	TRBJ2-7	TGTGCCAGCAGTGACGACGGACTAGCGGGGGGTCCCTTCTACGAGCAGTACTTC	CASSDDGLAGGPFYEQYF
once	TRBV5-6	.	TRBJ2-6	TGTGCCAGCAGCACTTTTTGGGGCGCAAGCCCTTACAACGTCCTGACTTTC	CASSTFWGASPYNVLTF
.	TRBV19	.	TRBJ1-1	TGTGCCAGTAACTCGGGGAACACTGAAGCTTTCTTT	CASNSGNTEAFF
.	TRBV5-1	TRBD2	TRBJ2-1	TGCGCCAGCAGCTTGGCGAGAGCGGGAGGTGATGAGCAGTTCTTC	CASSLARAGGDEQFF
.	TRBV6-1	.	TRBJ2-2	TGTGCCAGCAGTGTTAAGAGAGGGGGAGAGGGGGAGCTGTTTTTT	CASSVKRGGEGELFF
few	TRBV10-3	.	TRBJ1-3	TGTGCCATCAGTCCTGTAAGGGGGGCCTCTGGAAACACCATATATTTT	CAISPVRGASGNTIYF
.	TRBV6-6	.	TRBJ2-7	TGTGCCAGCAGTTACTCCCCAGGGCCTATCTCCTACGAGCAGTACTTC	CASSYSPGPISYEQYF
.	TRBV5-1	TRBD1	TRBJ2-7	TGCGCCAGCAGCCCACAGGGGGACGGCTCCTACGAGCAGTACTTC	CASSPQGDGSYEQYF
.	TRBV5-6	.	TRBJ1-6	TGTGCCAGCAGTTCAAACTCGGGCCGAGATTCACCCCTCCACTTT	CASSSNSGRDSPLHF
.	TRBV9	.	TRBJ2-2	TGTGCCAGCAGCGGCAGGGAAAACACCGGGGAGCTGTTTTTT	CASSGRENTGELFF
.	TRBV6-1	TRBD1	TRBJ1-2	TGTGCCAGCAGTGTAACCACTATGGGACAGGGGTACGGCTACACCTTC	CASSVTTMGQGYGYTF
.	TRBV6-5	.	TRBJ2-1	TGTGCCAGCAGTTACTCAGCTTTGACAGTACAATTGTCGTTCTTC	CASSYSALTVQLSFF
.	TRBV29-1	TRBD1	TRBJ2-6	TGCAGCGCCCGACAGGGGGCTGGGGCCAACGTCCTGACTTTC	CSARQGAGANVLTF
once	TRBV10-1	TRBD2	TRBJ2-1	TGCGCCAGCAGTGAGTCCTGGGGGACTAGCGGATCCAATGAGCAGTTCTTC	CASSESWGTSGSNEQFF
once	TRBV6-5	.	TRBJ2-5	TGTGCCAGCAGTTACGGTAGTGGGGGAGAGACCCAGTACTTC	CASSYGSGGETQYF
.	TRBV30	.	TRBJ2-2	TGTGCCTGGAGTTTAGGAATCGGCACCGGGGAGCTGTTTTTT	CAWSLGIGTGELFF
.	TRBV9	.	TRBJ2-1	TGTGCCAGCAACTCGGATAGCTCCTACAATGAGCAGTTCTTC	CASNSDSSYNEQFF
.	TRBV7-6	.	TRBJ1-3	TGTGCCAGCAGCTTGGGGGAGGGTGTGAACACCATATATTTT	CASSLGEGVNTIYF
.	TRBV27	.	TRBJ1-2	TGTGCCAGCAGTTTAGGGCCCGAGATTAACTATGGCTACACCTTC	CASSLGPEINYGYTF
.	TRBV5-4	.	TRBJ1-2	TGTGCCAGCAGCTTGGAACGTTCCAATGGCTACACCTTC	CASSLERSNGYTF
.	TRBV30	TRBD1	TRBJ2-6	TGTGCCTGGAGTGGGGACAGCCAGAACTCTGGGGCCAACGTCCTGACTTTC	CAWSGDSQNSGANVLTF
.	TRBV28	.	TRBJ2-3	TGTGCCAGCAGCTCGATGGGGGCTAGCACAGATACGCAGTATTTT	CASSSMGASTDTQYF
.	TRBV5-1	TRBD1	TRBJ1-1	TGCGCCAGCAGCTTGACAGGGGTCACTGAAGCTTTCTTT	CASSLTGVTEAFF
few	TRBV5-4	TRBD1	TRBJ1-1	TGTGCCAGCAGTCGTAACAGGGGGAACACTGAAGCTTTCTTT	CASSRNRGNTEAFF
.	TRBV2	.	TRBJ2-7	TGTGCCAGCAGTGATACTAGGGTTGAGCAGTACTTC	CASSDTRVEQYF
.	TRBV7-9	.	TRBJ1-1	TGTGCCAGCAGCTCACTGGTGGTCCCTGAAGCTTTCTTT	CASSSLVVPEAFF
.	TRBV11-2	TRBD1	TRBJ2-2	TGTGCCAGCAGCTTTGGACAGGCCGGGGAGCTGTTTTTT	CASSFGQAGELFF
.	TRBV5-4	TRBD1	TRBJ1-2	TGTGCCAGCAGCTCCCGGCTCGGACAGGGACCAAGGAGTAACTATGGCTACACCTTC	CASSSRLGQGPRSNYGYTF
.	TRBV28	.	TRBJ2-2	TGTGCCAGCAGTCAGGGGACTCTATTGAACACCGGGGAGCTGTTTTTT	CASSQGTLLNTGELFF
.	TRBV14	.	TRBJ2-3	TGTGCCAGCAGCCAAGTAAGGGGGACTACAGATACGCAGTATTTT	CASSQVRGTTDTQYF
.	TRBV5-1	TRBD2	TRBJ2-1	TGCGCCAGCAGCAGAGGACTAGCGGGGGGCGTGAGCTCCTACAATGAGCAGTTCTTC	CASSRGLAGGVSSYNEQFF
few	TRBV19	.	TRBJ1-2	TGTGCCAGTAGGCCGGGAGGGCTTGGCTATGGCTACACCTTC	CASRPGGLGYGYTF
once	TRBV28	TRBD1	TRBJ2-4	TGTGCCAGCAGCCCCCAACAGGGGGCGAAAAACATTCAGTACTTC	CASSPQQGAKNIQYF
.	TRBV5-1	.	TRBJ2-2	TGCGCCAGCAGCTCTGGGGACACCGGGGAGCTGTTTTTT	CASSSGDTGELFF
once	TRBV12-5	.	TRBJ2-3	TGTGCTAGTGGTTTCTCAGATACGCAGTATTTT	CASGFSDTQYF
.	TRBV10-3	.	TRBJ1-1	TGTGCCATCAGTGGCGATACTATGAACACTGAAGCTTTCTTT	CAISGDTMNTEAFF
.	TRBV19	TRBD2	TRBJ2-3	TGTGCCAGTAGGCCGGGACTAGCGGGGGGGCCAACGAGCACAGATACGCAGTATTTT	CASRPGLAGGPTSTDTQYF
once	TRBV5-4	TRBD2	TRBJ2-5	TGTGCCAGCAGCTTGGCTTTCGGGAGGGCCGCAGAGACCCAGTACTTC	CASSLAFGRAAETQYF